Listed here are 14 T cell receptor beta chains from one sample, sequenced in a study of radiation and T cells in renal cell carcinoma. Clones were sequenced by immunoSEQ multiplex PCR, and TCRdb holds only the in-frame ones, with some missing. The table lists 100,000 to 150,000 clones, roughly 80% of them singletons. Time point reported: baseline pretreatment blood. Treatment defined: 15 Gy SBRT to primary tumor, nephrectomy 4 weeks later. The sample consisted of blood, taken from a patient whose treatment included radiotherapy and nephrectomy. The receptor set was obtained from an older woman with renal cell carcinoma.

The gene calls are TRBV28 and TRBJ2-3; 11 bases match TRBD2. Germline CDR1 and CDR2: MDHEN and SYDVKM. This CDR3 has 16 amino acids. V lost 6 bases to trimming and J lost 4 bases; unmatched junction nucleotides: 9. This CDR3 reads CASRLAGAPGADTQYF. The CDR3 DNA follows: TGTGCCAGCAGACTAGCGGGAGCCCCAGGGGCAGATACGCAGTATTTT. The whole variable domain, filled in from reference TRBV28 and TRBJ2-3, reads DVKVTQSSRYLVKRTGEKVFLECVQDMDHENMFWYRQDPGLGLRLIYFSYDVKMKEKGDIPEGYSVSREKKERFSLILESASTNQTSMYLCASRLAGAPGADTQYFGPGTRLTVL.

The V gene is TRBV23-1, the J gene TRBJ2-2, with a weak D call TRBD1 (6 bases). TRBV23-1 is given ORF status, its function remaining uncertain. Trimming cost V 6 bases and J 6 bases, with 8 bases left between them. CDR3 length equals 12 residues. This CDR3 reads CASSEGAGELFF. Written as DNA, the CDR3 is TGCGCCAGCAGCGAGGGGGCCGGGGAGCTGTTTTTT.

The CDR3 is CASSFRETEAFF. In nucleotides, the CDR3 is TGTGCCAGTAGTTTCAGGGAGACTGAAGCTTTCTTT. V is TRBV19 and J is TRBJ1-1; perhaps TRBD1 as D (5 bases). CDR1 is LNHDA and CDR2 is SQIVND in the germline V gene (reference sequence). The CDR3 loop spans 12 amino acids. V dropped 5 bases and J dropped 5 bases, with 9 bases sitting between them.

This clone was observed a few times. The identical CDR3 is also encoded by other nucleotide sequences in the sample. The rearrangement links TRBV5-1 to TRBJ1-1; the D gene is possibly TRBD1 (5 bases). Per germline, CDR1 SGHRS and CDR2 YFSETQ. V gave up 0 bases and J gave up 1 base, with 7 bases separating them. The CDR3 consists of 14 residues. The CDR3 protein is CASSLDGGNTEAFF. For the CDR3, the DNA is TGCGCCAGCAGCTTGGATGGGGGGAACACTGAAGCTTTCTTT.

This chain connects TRBV11-2 to TRBJ1-5; D is ambiguous. The CDR3 consists of 13 residues. Per the germline V gene, CDR1 is SGHAT and CDR2 is FQNNGV. The V end lost 5 bases, the J end lost 5 bases, and 10 bases lay between the germline ends. The chain's CDR3 is CASSVSPDQPQHF. DNA of the CDR3: TGTGCCAGCAGCGTCTCACCAGATCAGCCCCAGCATTTT.

This sequence joins TRBV5-1 and TRBJ2-5, with D maybe TRBD1 (6 bases). TRBJ2-7 matches the DNA end more closely, so the J call is doubtful. The CDR3 sequence is 16 residues long. Germline V gives CDR1 SGHRS, CDR2 YFSETQ. The chain's CDR3 is CASSLGGTHNVDEQYF. CDR3 in DNA: TGCGCCAGCAGCTTGGGGGGGACACACAACGTGGACGAGCAGTACTTC.

This sequence joins TRBV7-9 and TRBJ2-3, with D tentatively TRBD2 (7 bases). The CDR3 has 16 amino acids. V was cut by 5 bases and J by 1 base, with 16 bases left in between. Germline loops: CDR1 SEHNR, CDR2 FQNEAQ (reference sequence). The CDR3 region has the DNA TGTGCCAGCAGCCGGAGGGGGGGGCTCGGCACAGATACGCAGTATTTT. Residues: CASSRRGGLGTDTQYF.

The CDR3 is CASSLGFGTDRNTEAFF. CDR3 DNA: TGTGCCAGCAGCTTAGGGTTTGGGACAGACCGGAACACTGAAGCTTTCTTT. The chain carries TRBV7-9 and TRBJ1-1; 7 nucleotides align to TRBD1. CDR3 length: 17 amino acids. Looked up from germline, CDR1 is SEHNR and CDR2 is FQNEAQ (reference sequence). Losses at the gene ends were 1 base for V and 1 base for J; bases not matched to a gene: 9.

V gene TRBV5-8 combines with J gene TRBJ2-5; either TRBD1 or TRBD2 may supply D (5 bases each). CDR1 and CDR2 from the germline V gene are SGHTS and YDEGEE. Trimming took 4 bases from V and 11 from J, leaving 15 bases between them. The CDR3 contains 12 residues. The chain's CDR3 is CASSPGAPGQYF. CDR3 nucleotide sequence: TGTGCCAGCAGCCCCGGGGCCCCCGGGCAGTACTTC.

A few counts support this clone. This chain joins TRBV5-6 and TRBJ1-1; the D gene is possibly TRBD1 (5 bases). The CDR3 covers 14 residues. Germline V lookup: CDR1 SGHDT, CDR2 YYEEEE. V gave up 0 bases and J gave up 10 bases, with 16 bases separating them. CDR3: CASSLAGPRRGAFF. DNA for the CDR3: TGTGCCAGCAGCTTGGCGGGGCCGCGCCGGGGAGCTTTCTTT.

V is TRBV28 and J is TRBJ2-7; D is unresolved. V lost 11 bases and J lost 0, with 5 bases in between. CDR1 is MDHEN, CDR2 SYDVKM, per germline. This CDR3 region has 10 residues. The DNA of the CDR3 is TGTGCCTCCGGCTCCTACGAGCAGTACTTC. It specifies CASGSYEQYF.

The rearrangement joins TRBV29-1 to TRBJ2-7; 10 nucleotides match TRBD2. The germline CDR1 and CDR2 sequences are SQVTM and ANQGSEA. The length of the CDR3 is 14 residues. Trimming took 6 bases from V and 2 from J; bases not matched to a gene: 7. CDR3 DNA: TGCAGCGTGGACCTAGCGGGGGACCCCTACGAGCAGTACTTC. Protein: CSVDLAGDPYEQYF.

This sequence joins TRBV19 and TRBJ1-4; D not certain. The V gene's germline CDR1 is LNHDA and CDR2 SQIVND (reference sequence). V was clipped by 3 bases and J by 6 bases, with 11 bases between them. The CDR3 contains 14 residues. CDR3 sequence: CASSIWLGDEKLFF. CDR3 DNA sequence: TGTGCCAGTAGTATCTGGCTGGGAGATGAAAAACTGTTTTTT.

This chain uses TRBV27 with TRBJ1-1; TRBD1 matches 9 bases. J gave up 0 bases and V 6 bases, and 5 bases lay outside the gene matches. The V gene's germline CDR1 is MNHEY and CDR2 SMNVEV (reference sequence). This CDR3 comprises 15 residues. CDR3 in DNA: TGTGCCAGCAGCCTACAGGGGGCTCTGAACACTGAAGCTTTCTTT. The encoded protein is CASSLQGALNTEAFF.